This T cell receptor beta chain was retrieved from a study of OX40 agonist ivuxolimab in advanced cancers. Study information: At doses from 0.01 to 10 mg/kg, patients were given intravenous ivuxolimab every 2 weeks. With a range of about 23 to 85, age averaged roughly 61 years, and around 83% were male.

On this clone: Its target is not known.

Study-level findings and limits: Relative to CD4+ cells, CD8+ T cells on average had more expanded clones.

It was autoimmune disease history or systemic immunosuppression that excluded patients. Generated by immunoSEQ multiplex PCR, the TCRdb table keeps only in-frame clones and is missing some. In the table there are around 65,000 clones, 80% to 95% of which are singletons. This material consisted of CD4+ or CD8+ T cells sorted from blood, taken in a trial of the OX40 agonist ivuxolimab. The sequence derives from an adult with an advanced solid tumor such as melanoma, head and neck, liver or kidney cancer.

DNA of the CDR3: TGTGCCAGCAGCGTAGCTGGGGCTAACTATGGCTACACCTTC. Amino acids: CASSVAGANYGYTF. V and J are TRBV9 and TRBJ1-2; D is unresolved. The germline V gene has CDR1 SGDLS and CDR2 YYNGEE. V was cut by 0 bases and J by 0 bases, with 6 bases left in between. The CDR3 length is 14 residues. Full variable domain (remainder filled in from reference TRBV9 and TRBJ1-2): DSGVTQTPKHLITATGQRVTLRCSPRSGDLSVYWYQQSLDQGLQFLIQYYNGEERAKGNILERFSAQQFPDLHSELNLSSLELGDSALYFCASSVAGANYGYTFGSGTRLTVV.